These 2 T cell receptor beta chains were sequenced from one sample in a study of cytomegalovirus exposure and HLA in healthy donors. Researchers ran the PCR with 60 Vbeta and 13 Jbeta primers. The repertoire was sequenced with immunoSEQ multiplex PCR; TCRdb's copy has only in-frame clones and lacks some. The sample records approximately 180,000 clones, roughly 74% being singletons. Sequenced sample: PBMCs. These receptors all stem from a woman in her 30s in good health and CMV-seronegative.

V and J are TRBV11-3 and TRBJ1-1, with D possibly matching TRBD1 (5 bases). CDR3 length: 13 amino acids. Per germline, CDR1 SGHNT and CDR2 YENEEA. V gave up 5 bases and J gave up 0 bases, with 7 bases separating them. This chain's CDR3 is CASSRQLNTEAFF. In DNA, the CDR3 is TGTGCCAGCAGCAGACAGTTGAACACTGAAGCTTTCTTT.

The chain recombines TRBV11-2 with TRBJ1-4, with 7 bases aligning to TRBD1. CDR3 size: 15 residues. V shed 1 base and J 5 bases; nucleotides not matched to a gene: 4. CDR1 is SGHAT, CDR2 FQNNGV, per germline. For the CDR3, the DNA is TGTGCCAGCAGCTTAGTAGGGACAGACAATGAAAAACTGTTTTTT. Residues: CASSLVGTDNEKLFF.